The subject of this entry is one TCR beta chain. The sample belongs to a study of radiotherapy plus CTLA-4 blockade in lung cancer. J lost 5 bases, V lost 5 bases, and 5 bases had no gene match. Germline loops: CDR1 SQVTM, CDR2 ANQGSEA. The CDR3 runs to 13 residues. Data came from immunoSEQ multiplex PCR; TCRdb stores just in-frame clones and leaves some out. The table shows 40,000 to 45,000 clones, with approximately 68% occurring only once. The sequenced sample was peripheral blood, obtained from a patient treated with radiotherapy plus ipilimumab. This TCR was recovered from a human donor with non-small cell lung cancer who had stable disease on radiotherapy plus ipilimumab. This chain connects TRBV29-1 to TRBJ2-1; 8 bases are a match to TRBD2. The DNA for the CDR3 is TGCAGCGTTCAGCGGGGGTCACACAATGAGCAGTTCTTC. This sequence encodes CSVQRGSHNEQFF.